The TCR beta chain described here comes from a study of blood T cell repertoires in COVID-19. Study overall: Italy, Spain and the United States were the sources of the convalescent and acute COVID-19 samples.

The CDR3 runs to 14 residues. V was shortened by 7 bases and J by 2 bases, with 13 bases between the two germline ends. Germline V gene data show CDR1 as SGHRS and CDR2 as YFSETQ. Sequencing used immunoSEQ multiplex PCR; TCRdb keeps in-frame clones, though not all of them. The sample includes 40,000 to 55,000 clones, 85% to 90% of them seen just once. This receptor was obtained from a human donor in a cohort sampled during active COVID-19. The rearrangement joins TRBV5-1 to TRBJ2-1, with D possibly being TRBD1 (8 bases). The sample consisted of peripheral blood. The CDR3 region is CASGTGGAYNEQFF. The CDR3 bases are TGCGCCAGCGGAACAGGGGGGGCCTACAATGAGCAGTTCTTC.